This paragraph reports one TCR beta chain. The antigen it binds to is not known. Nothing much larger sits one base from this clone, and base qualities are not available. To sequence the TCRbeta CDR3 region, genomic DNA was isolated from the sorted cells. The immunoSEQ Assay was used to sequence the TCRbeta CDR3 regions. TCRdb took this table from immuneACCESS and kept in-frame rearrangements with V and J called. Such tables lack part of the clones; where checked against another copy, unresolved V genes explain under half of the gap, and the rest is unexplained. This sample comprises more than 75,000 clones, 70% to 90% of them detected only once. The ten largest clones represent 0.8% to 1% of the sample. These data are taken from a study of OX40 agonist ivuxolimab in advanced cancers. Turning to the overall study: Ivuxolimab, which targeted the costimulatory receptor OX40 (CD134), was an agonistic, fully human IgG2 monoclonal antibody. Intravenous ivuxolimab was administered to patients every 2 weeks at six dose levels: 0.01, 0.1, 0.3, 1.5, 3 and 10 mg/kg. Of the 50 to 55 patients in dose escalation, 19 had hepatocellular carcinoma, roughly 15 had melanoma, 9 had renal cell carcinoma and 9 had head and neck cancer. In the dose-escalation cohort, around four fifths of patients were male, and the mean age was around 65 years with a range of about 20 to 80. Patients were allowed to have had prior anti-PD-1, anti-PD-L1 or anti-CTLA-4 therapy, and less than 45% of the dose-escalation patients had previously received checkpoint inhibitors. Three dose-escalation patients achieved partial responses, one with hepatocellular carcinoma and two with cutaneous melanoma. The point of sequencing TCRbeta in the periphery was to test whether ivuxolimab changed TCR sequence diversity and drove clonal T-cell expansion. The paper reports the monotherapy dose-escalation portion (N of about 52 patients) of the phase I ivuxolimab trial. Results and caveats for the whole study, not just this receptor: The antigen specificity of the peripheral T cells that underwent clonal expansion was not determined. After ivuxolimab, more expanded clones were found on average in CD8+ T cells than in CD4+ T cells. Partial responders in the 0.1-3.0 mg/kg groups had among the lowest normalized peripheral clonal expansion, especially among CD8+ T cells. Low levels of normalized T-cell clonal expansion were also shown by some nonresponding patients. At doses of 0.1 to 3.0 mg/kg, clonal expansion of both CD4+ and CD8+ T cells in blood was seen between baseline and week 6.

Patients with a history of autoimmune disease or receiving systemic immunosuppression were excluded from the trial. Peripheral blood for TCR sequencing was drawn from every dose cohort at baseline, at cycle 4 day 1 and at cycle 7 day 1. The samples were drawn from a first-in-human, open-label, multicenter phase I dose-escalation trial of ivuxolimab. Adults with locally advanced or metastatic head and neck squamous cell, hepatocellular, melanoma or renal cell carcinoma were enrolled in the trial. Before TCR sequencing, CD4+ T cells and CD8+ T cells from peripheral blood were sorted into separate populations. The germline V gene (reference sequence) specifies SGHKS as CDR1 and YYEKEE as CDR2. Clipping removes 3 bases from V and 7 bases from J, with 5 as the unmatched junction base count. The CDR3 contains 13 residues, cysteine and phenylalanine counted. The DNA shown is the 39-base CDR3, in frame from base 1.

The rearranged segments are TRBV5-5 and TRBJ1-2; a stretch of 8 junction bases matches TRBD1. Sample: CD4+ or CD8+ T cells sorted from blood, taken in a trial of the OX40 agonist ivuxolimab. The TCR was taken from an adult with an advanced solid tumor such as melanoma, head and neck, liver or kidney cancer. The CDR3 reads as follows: CASSSQGAPGYTF. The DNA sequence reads TGTGCCAGCAGCTCCCAGGGGGCGCCTGGCTACACCTTC.